The entry below gives a single T cell receptor (beta chain) sequence along with its context. The data were taken from a study of blood T cell repertoires in COVID-19. Background on the study: Italy, Spain and the United States were the sources of the convalescent and acute COVID-19 samples.

V lost 6 bases and J lost 6; bases outside the gene matches: 12. In germline, CDR1 is SGHRS, CDR2 YFSETQ. This CDR3 has 15 residues. In the original workflow: Estimated nucleated cell counts came from reference gene primer amplification. Profiled with immunoSEQ multiplex PCR; TCRdb holds only in-frame clones, not every one. The V and J calls and the clone size are those of that table, but D and trimming were determined from the DNA. The sample holds around 130,000 clones, approximately 84% seen once. J is TRBJ1-2 and V is TRBV5-1; 9 bases line up with TRBD1. This receptor was identified in a man between 60 and 70 years old with acute or convalescent COVID-19. Sequenced material: peripheral blood. CDR3 amino acids: CASTQMGQGKNGYTF. DNA for the CDR3: TGCGCCAGCACCCAAATGGGACAGGGTAAAAATGGCTACACCTTC. The whole variable domain, remainder taken from reference TRBV5-1 and TRBJ1-2, is KAGVTQTPRYLIKTRGQQVTLSCSPISGHRSVSWYQQTPGQGLQFLFEYFSETQRNKGNFPGRFSGRQFSNSRSEMNVSTLELGDSALYLCASTQMGQGKNGYTFGSGTRLTVV.